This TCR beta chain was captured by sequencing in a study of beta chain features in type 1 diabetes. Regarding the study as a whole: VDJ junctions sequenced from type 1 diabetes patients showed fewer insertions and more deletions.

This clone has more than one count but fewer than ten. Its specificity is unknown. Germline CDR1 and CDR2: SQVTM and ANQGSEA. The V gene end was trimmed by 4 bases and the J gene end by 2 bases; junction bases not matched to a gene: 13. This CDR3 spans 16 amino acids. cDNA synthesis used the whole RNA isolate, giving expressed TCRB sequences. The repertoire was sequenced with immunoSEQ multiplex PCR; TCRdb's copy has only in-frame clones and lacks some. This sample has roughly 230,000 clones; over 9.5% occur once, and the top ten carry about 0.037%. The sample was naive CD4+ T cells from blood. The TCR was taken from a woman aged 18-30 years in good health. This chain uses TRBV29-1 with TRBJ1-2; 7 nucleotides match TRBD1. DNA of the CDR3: TGCAGCGTTGGACAGGGTAAAGGGGCCAACAACTATGGCTACACCTTC. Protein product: CSVGQGKGANNYGYTF.